This entry lists 20 T cell receptor beta chains sequenced from one sample in a study of cytomegalovirus exposure and HLA in healthy donors. It was with 60 Vbeta and 13 Jbeta primers that the PCR ran. Using immunoSEQ multiplex PCR, the repertoire was profiled, and TCRdb retains in-frame clones only, with some absent. The table shows 150,000 to 200,000 clones, with roughly four fifths occurring only once. Sequenced input: PBMCs. These receptors were collected from a woman aged 30 to 39 in good health and CMV-seropositive.

This clone came up a few times. The chain couples TRBV7-9 to TRBJ1-2; possible D gene TRBD1, 6 bases. V dropped 5 bases and J dropped 3 bases, with 10 bases sitting between them. The CDR3 extends over 13 amino acids. Germline CDR1 SEHNR, CDR2 FQNEAQ (reference sequence). The CDR3 sequence: CASSPDRDYGYTF. The CDR3 DNA follows: TGTGCCAGCAGCCCGGACAGAGACTATGGCTACACCTTC. Full variable domain (rest looked up from reference TRBV7-9 and TRBJ1-2): DTGVSQNPRHKITKRGQNVTFRCDPISEHNRLYWYRQTLGQGPEFLTYFQNEAQLEKSRLLSDRFSAERPKGSFSTLEIQRTEQGDSAMYLCASSPDRDYGYTFGSGTRLTVV.

The J gene is TRBJ2-2, the V gene TRBV7-2; D is unclear. CDR1 is SGHTA and CDR2 is FQGNSA in the germline V gene. V gave up 6 bases and J gave up 6 bases, with 14 bases separating them. The CDR3 consists of 14 residues. The CDR3 nucleotides are TGTGCCAGCAGTTCCATGTCCGGTGCCGGGGAGCTGTTTTTT. Its protein is CASSSMSGAGELFF.

This clone occurred once. The genes are TRBV5-1 and TRBJ1-1, with TRBD1 as a possible D gene (5 bases). Trimming shortened V by 0 bases and J by 3 bases, and 18 bases separated the two germline ends. Germline lookup yields CDR1 SGHRS and CDR2 YFSETQ. CDR3 length: 17 residues. The chain's CDR3 is CASSLDTAGWSYTEAFF. CDR3 DNA: TGCGCCAGCAGCTTGGATACGGCAGGGTGGTCGTACACTGAAGCTTTCTTT. The full variable domain, in which reference TRBV5-1 and TRBJ1-1 provide the parts outside the CDR3, is KAGVTQTPRYLIKTRGQQVTLSCSPISGHRSVSWYQQTPGQGLQFLFEYFSETQRNKGNFPGRFSGRQFSNSRSEMNVSTLELGDSALYLCASSLDTAGWSYTEAFFGQGTRLTVV.

This rearrangement joins TRBV29-1 to TRBJ1-3; 7 bases fit TRBD1. CDR1 and CDR2 (germline): SQVTM, ANQGSEA. There are 14 residues in the CDR3. V trimming: 6 bases; J trimming: 0 bases; junction bases outside the gene matches: 5. CDR3: CSVPDRNSGNTIYF. DNA of the CDR3: TGCAGCGTGCCGGACAGGAACTCTGGAAACACCATATATTTT.

The chain links TRBV7-9 to TRBJ2-2; 9 nucleotides line up with TRBD2. This CDR3 is built from 18 residues. Germline CDR1 is SEHNR and CDR2 is FQNEAQ (reference sequence). Trimming at V came to 5 bases and at J to 7 bases, leaving 17 bases not matched to a gene. Here the CDR3 DNA reads TGTGCCAGCAGCCCCGGGCTAGCGGGGTCTGGGGATGACGGGGAGCTGTTTTTT. Its translation: CASSPGLAGSGDDGELFF.

The CDR3 reads CASSELGAGASEAFF. CDR3 coding DNA: TGTGCCAGCAGTGAACTAGGGGCAGGGGCGTCTGAAGCTTTCTTT. The J gene is TRBJ1-1, the V gene TRBV2; possible D gene TRBD1, 6 bases. Germline V gene data show CDR1 as SNHLY and CDR2 as FYNNEI. The V and J ends lost 2 bases and 6 bases respectively, with 16 bases between them. CDR3 size: 15 residues.

The CDR3 loop reads CATSRGPGDVNYGYTF. In nucleotides, the CDR3 is TGTGCCACCAGCAGAGGGCCAGGGGATGTTAACTATGGCTACACCTTC. This chain links TRBV15 with TRBJ1-2, with D maybe TRBD1 (6 bases). In germline, CDR1 is LNHNV, CDR2 YYDKDF (reference sequence). There are 16 residues in the CDR3. Trimming removed 1 base from V and 1 base from J, with 13 bases in between.

The chain carries TRBV19 and TRBJ1-3, with a weak D call TRBD1 (5 bases). This CDR3 is built from 18 residues. The germline V gene has CDR1 LNHDA and CDR2 SQIVND (reference sequence). With 6 bases removed from V and 0 bases from J, the gap between germline ends came to 21 bases. The CDR3 spells CASSDTIDSPRSGNTIYF. The CDR3 DNA sequence: TGTGCCAGTAGCGACACTATAGACAGTCCTCGCTCTGGAAACACCATATATTTT.

The chain combines TRBV7-7 with TRBJ2-5, with TRBD2 identical over 10 bases. This CDR3 contains 14 residues. Trimming removed 5 bases from V and 5 bases from J; junction bases left unmatched: 5. The germline V gene encodes CDR1 SSHAT and CDR2 FNYEAQ (reference sequence). This CDR3 reads CASSPAGLAETQYF. CDR3 nucleotides: TGTGCCAGCAGCCCCGCGGGACTAGCGGAGACCCAGTACTTC.

The rearrangement links TRBV19 to TRBJ2-6; possible D gene TRBD1, 6 bases. The ends were cut back, 5 bases at V and 2 bases at J, with 10 bases in the middle. This CDR3 comprises 15 residues. Germline CDR1 LNHDA, CDR2 SQIVND (reference sequence). The CDR3 sequence: CASSSRDTGANVLTF. As DNA, the CDR3 is TGTGCCAGTAGTTCCCGGGACACTGGGGCCAACGTCCTGACTTTC.

The J gene is TRBJ1-1, the V gene TRBV7-9; TRBD1 matches at 8 bases. The germline CDR1 and CDR2 sequences are SEHNR and FQNEAQ (reference sequence). Germline trimming cut 0 bases from V and 10 bases from J; bases unmatched to any gene: 7. The CDR3 is 14 amino acids. The CDR3 DNA reads as TGTGCCAGCAGCTTAGCAACAGGGGGTATCTCAGCTTTCTTT. It encodes CASSLATGGISAFF.

The V gene is TRBV2, the J gene TRBJ2-5, with D possibly TRBD1 on 5 matching bases. The J call could be wrong; TRBJ2-7 is a better fit for the DNA end. The CDR3 loop spans 12 amino acids. CDR1 and CDR2 (germline): SNHLY, FYNNEI. Here the CDR3 DNA reads TGTGCCAGCTCCGACAGTAATACCGAGCAGTACTTC. Translating it yields CASSDSNTEQYF.

The chain couples TRBV7-8 to TRBJ1-1; D ambiguous. The CDR3 length is 15 residues. Germline CDR1 SGHVS, CDR2 FQNEAQ. Trimming pared 5 bases from V and 0 bases from J, leaving 13 bases between. CDR3 sequence: CASSPAPGMNTEAFF. The DNA of the CDR3 is TGTGCCAGCAGCCCCGCCCCCGGGATGAACACTGAAGCTTTCTTT.

V is TRBV29-1 and J is TRBJ2-7; D gene uncertain. Per the germline V gene, CDR1 is SQVTM and CDR2 is ANQGSEA. The CDR3 is made up of 12 amino acids. V was clipped by 5 bases and J by 3 bases, with 11 bases between them. CDR3 loop: CSVYESRYEQYF. As DNA, the CDR3 is TGCAGCGTTTACGAAAGCCGCTACGAGCAGTACTTC.

CDR3 sequence: CAWLAESSYEQYF. The CDR3 nucleotides read TGTGCCTGGTTGGCGGAAAGCTCCTACGAGCAGTACTTC. V gene TRBV30 combines with J gene TRBJ2-7; D is unresolved. The CDR3 extends over 13 amino acids. The V end was cut by 5 bases, the J end by 0 bases, with 11 bases between. The germline gives CDR1 GTSNPN, CDR2 SVGIG (reference sequence).

This rearrangement joins TRBV2 to TRBJ1-3; 8 bases match TRBD1. The germline CDR1 and CDR2 sequences are SNHLY and FYNNEI. J gave up 5 bases and V 6 bases, and 12 bases lay outside the gene matches. The CDR3 is 16 residues long. CDR3 nucleotides: TGTGCCAGCAGCTATGATTCAACAGGGGGTCGAAACACCATATATTTT. Protein: CASSYDSTGGRNTIYF.

The V call is TRBV4-1, the J call TRBJ1-4, with D possibly matching TRBD1 (5 bases). With 4 bases removed from V and 8 bases from J, the gap between germline ends came to 17 bases. The length of the CDR3 is 15 residues. Germline lookup yields CDR1 MGHRA and CDR2 YSYEKL. For the CDR3, the DNA is TGCGCCAGCAGCCCACAGGCGTGGTTGGAGGAAAAACTGTTTTTT. It specifies CASSPQAWLEEKLFF.

The gene calls are TRBV27 and TRBJ2-2; D not certain. The CDR3 spans 17 residues. From germline, CDR1 is MNHEY and CDR2 SMNVEV (reference sequence). The germline V and J ends were trimmed by 3 bases and 0 bases, with 14 bases remaining between them. Here the CDR3 reads CASSFLLEFPNTGELFF. In DNA form, the CDR3 reads TGTGCCAGCAGTTTCCTTCTAGAGTTCCCGAACACCGGGGAGCTGTTTTTT.

This sequence joins TRBV10-3 and TRBJ1-1; TRBD1 is a possible D gene (5 bases). V was pared by 7 bases and J by 5 bases, with 20 bases between. This CDR3 is built from 15 residues. Germline V gene sequence: CDR1 ENHRY, CDR2 SYGVKD. CDR3 bases: TGTGCCATCAAAGGGGCAGGGTCAGTGGGGACTGAAGCTTTCTTT. Translation gives CAIKGAGSVGTEAFF.

The chain links TRBV5-4 to TRBJ2-1; 10 bases fit TRBD2. The CDR3 runs 15 residues. V lost 5 bases and J lost 3; bases outside the gene matches: 5. Germline V gives CDR1 SGHNT, CDR2 YYREEE (reference sequence). DNA for the CDR3: TGTGCCAGCAGTCTAGCGGGGGCGGGCTACAATGAGCAGTTCTTC. This sequence encodes CASSLAGAGYNEQFF.